One and the same sample provided the 17 T cell receptor beta chains below, sequenced in a study of T cells in Graves' hyperthyroidism and ophthalmopathy. Amplification of TCR beta CDR3 regions was performed using RNA transcripts as template. HTBI primers were employed in a first-round RT-PCR of the TCR CDR3. TCRdb used MiXCR to reprocess the multiplex PCR reads, holding one entry per CDR3 protein. There are hundreds of thousands of distinct CDR3 sequences in the sample; roughly 13% occur only once, and roughly 8.3% lies in the top ten. The sample was blood. The receptors come from a woman aged 18 to 35 with Graves' hyperthyroidism.

V gene TRBV7-2 combines with J gene TRBJ2-7, with 12 bases aligning to TRBD2. The CDR3 contains 15 residues. Germline CDR1 is SGHTA and CDR2 is FQGNSA. Losses at the gene ends were 5 bases for V and 3 bases for J; bases not matched to a gene: 5. The CDR3 DNA follows: TGTGCCAGCAGCCCTCTAGCGGGGGGGTTCTACGAGCAGTACTTC. It codes for CASSPLAGGFYEQYF.

This clonotype has at least ten counts. This chain connects TRBV27 to TRBJ2-1; D possibly corresponds to TRBD2 (5 bases). V lost 7 bases to trimming and J lost 3 bases, with 13 bases between them. The CDR3 extends over 14 amino acids. Looked up from germline, CDR1 is MNHEY and CDR2 is SMNVEV (reference sequence). Here the CDR3 reads CASKQNRDYNEQFF. For the CDR3, the DNA is TGTGCCAGCAAACAAAACCGGGACTACAATGAGCAGTTCTTC.

This chain links TRBV7-9 with TRBJ2-2; D remains unclear. Germline-derived CDR1 and CDR2 are SEHNR and FQNEAQ (reference sequence). Trimming cost V 5 bases and J 6 bases, with 13 bases left between them. The CDR3 covers 14 residues. The CDR3, as DNA: TGTGCCAGCAGCCCCCTCTGGGAACCCGGGGAGCTGTTTTTT. Protein sequence: CASSPLWEPGELFF.

This clonotype was observed a handful of times. The chain employs TRBV19 and TRBJ2-1; 10 bases line up with TRBD2. CDR3 length equals 15 residues. With 7 bases clipped from V and 8 bases from J, the junction kept 11 bases outside the gene matches. CDR1 and CDR2 from the germline V gene are LNHDA and SQIVND (reference sequence). CDR3 nucleotides: TGTGCCAGTAACTCCCCTAGCGGGAGTAAGGATGAGCAGTTCTTC. Translated: CASNSPSGSKDEQFF.

This clonotype showed up many times. The chain joins TRBV28 to TRBJ2-1; 7 bases match TRBD2. CDR3 length: 16 amino acids. Germline V CDR1 and CDR2: MDHEN, SYDVKM. V trimming: 5 bases; J trimming: 0 bases; junction bases outside the gene matches: 7. CDR3 sequence: CASSSGAVGSYNEQFF. The DNA for the CDR3 is TGTGCCAGCAGTAGCGGGGCGGTCGGCTCCTACAATGAGCAGTTCTTC.

This clonotype was seen only a few times. J is TRBJ2-2 and V is TRBV19; no clear D. Trimming stripped 3 bases from V and 3 bases from J, with 17 bases between. The germline V gene encodes CDR1 LNHDA and CDR2 SQIVND (reference sequence). There are 17 residues in the CDR3. CDR3 residues: CASSIRGPNADTGELFF. In DNA form, the CDR3 reads TGTGCCAGTAGTATCCGAGGCCCGAACGCCGACACCGGGGAGCTGTTTTTT.

This clonotype was counted at least ten times. The chain links TRBV4-1 to TRBJ2-7; no clear D. Germline V gives CDR1 MGHRA, CDR2 YSYEKL. There are 15 residues in the CDR3. V lost 0 bases and J 2 bases, leaving 11 bases between the germline ends. The CDR3 reads CASSQEISLTYEQYF. The CDR3 DNA is TGCGCCAGCAGCCAAGAGATTTCCTTGACCTACGAGCAGTACTTC.

The chain employs TRBV7-3 and TRBJ2-7; 13 nucleotides align to TRBD2. CDR1 and CDR2 (germline): SGHTA, FQGTGA. J was trimmed by 7 bases and V by 5 bases; bases with no gene match: 5. This CDR3 region has 14 residues. The CDR3 region has the DNA TGTGCCAGCAGCCCAAGACTAGCGGGAGGAGAGCAGTACTTC. Protein sequence: CASSPRLAGGEQYF.

This clonotype was recorded at least ten times. This sequence joins TRBV20-1 and TRBJ2-1; the D is unclear. Deletions cut 0 bases from V and 3 bases from J, with 9 bases between. Per the germline V gene, CDR1 is DFQATT and CDR2 is SNEGSKA (reference sequence). The CDR3 runs to 14 residues. The CDR3 sequence is CSARDKVHYNEQFF. CDR3 DNA: TGCAGTGCTAGAGATAAGGTCCACTACAATGAGCAGTTCTTC.

This clonotype was counted ten times or more. The J gene is TRBJ2-7, the V gene TRBV20-1, with 7 bases that match TRBD2. CDR3 length equals 12 residues. After removal of 6 bases from V and 2 bases from J, the junction contained 4 bases not matched to a gene. CDR1 and CDR2 (germline): DFQATT, SNEGSKA (reference sequence). The CDR3 loop is CSARSGAYEQYF. The DNA for the CDR3 is TGCAGTGCAAGAAGCGGGGCCTACGAGCAGTACTTC.

This clonotype was detected many times. This chain links TRBV28 with TRBJ1-5, with D possibly matching TRBD1 (5 bases). Trimming left V 2 bases short and J 4 bases short, with 12 bases between. Germline CDR1 is MDHEN and CDR2 is SYDVKM. This CDR3 has 15 amino acids. The CDR3: CASSLGVSGNQPQHF. CDR3 DNA sequence: TGTGCCAGCAGTTTAGGGGTTTCAGGGAATCAGCCCCAGCATTTT. Full variable domain (missing parts from reference TRBV28 and TRBJ1-5): DVKVTQSSRYLVKRTGEKVFLECVQDMDHENMFWYRQDPGLGLRLIYFSYDVKMKEKGDIPEGYSVSREKKERFSLILESASTNQTSMYLCASSLGVSGNQPQHFGDGTRLSIL.

This clonotype came up a few times. The chain joins TRBV5-1 to TRBJ1-2; D may be TRBD1 (5 bases). This CDR3 has 13 residues. Germline assignment: CDR1 SGHRS and CDR2 YFSETQ. The V end was cut by 0 bases, the J end by 9 bases, with 12 bases between. CDR3 coding DNA: TGCGCCAGCAGCTTGGATGGGGCCGGGAGCTACACCTTC. As protein: CASSLDGAGSYTF.

This clonotype was seen only a few times. The rearrangement links TRBV7-9 to TRBJ2-5, with D possibly matching TRBD2 (6 bases). Germline CDR1 reads SEHNR; CDR2 reads FQNEAQ (reference sequence). The germline V and J ends were trimmed by 1 base and 7 bases, with 13 bases remaining between them. This CDR3 comprises 14 residues. CDR3 DNA sequence: TGTGCCAGCAGCTTAGGGCAGGGCGGGATGACCCAGTACTTC. Protein sequence: CASSLGQGGMTQYF.

This clonotype was observed at least ten times. This sequence joins TRBV7-2 and TRBJ2-3; 7 bases map to TRBD2. J gave up 5 bases and V 8 bases, and 10 bases lay outside the gene matches. CDR3 length equals 14 residues. Germline V CDR1 and CDR2: SGHTA, FQGNSA. CDR3: CASVGREQVDTQYF. The CDR3 DNA reads TGTGCCAGCGTTGGGCGGGAGCAGGTAGATACGCAGTATTTT.

On this clonotype: This may stem from a read error, because a much larger clone lies one nucleotide away. The CDR3 DNA sequence: TGCAGTGCTCAGGACAGGGAAGAGACCCAGTACTTC. This gives the protein CSAQDREETQYF. The chain uses TRBV20-1 and TRBJ2-5; 8 nucleotides align to TRBD1. V gave up 5 bases and J gave up 3 bases; unmatched junction bases: 2. This CDR3 has 12 amino acids. Germline CDR1 and CDR2: DFQATT and SNEGSKA (reference sequence).

In this sample, this clonotype turned up many times. One end of the junction is discordant with germline, which a read error may explain. The J gene is TRBJ2-1, the V gene TRBV20-1; possible D gene TRBD2, 5 bases. The CDR3 has 17 residues. The germline CDR1 and CDR2 sequences are DFQATT and SNEGSKA (reference sequence). The CDR3 is CSAGDSGLSGSYNEQFF. The CDR3 region has the DNA TGCAGTGCTGGAGATTCGGGTTTGTCGGGGTCCTACAATGAGCAGTTCTTC.

The table lists this clonotype with many counts. The chain is built from TRBV5-1 and TRBJ2-1, with 10 positions matching TRBD2. CDR1 SGHRS and CDR2 YFSETQ come from the germline V gene. Trimming removed 1 base from V and 0 bases from J; junction bases left unmatched: 10. CDR3 length: 19 amino acids. CDR3 sequence: CASSLSALAGVTSYNEQFF. CDR3 in DNA: TGCGCCAGCAGCTTGTCCGCCCTAGCGGGAGTCACCTCCTACAATGAGCAGTTCTTC.